The 10 T cell receptor beta chains below were found in one sample sequenced in a study of T-cell reconstitution after alpha-beta-depleted transplantation in children. Unique molecular identifiers were built into the TCRbeta library. TCRdb re-derived calls from the PCR reads in MiXCR, one entry per CDR3 protein. Of around 120,000 distinct CDR3 sequences in the sample, more than 20% were seen once. The sequences come from PBMCs, mostly from graft donor cells, collected 180 days after TCRalphabeta/CD19-depleted stem cell transplant. These TCRs come from a male patient between 2 and 10 years old who had a stem cell transplant for chronic granulomatous disease, so the T cells may come from the graft donor.

At least ten counts were recorded for this clonotype. The genes are TRBV29-1 and TRBJ2-3; D is unresolved. The CDR3 has 15 amino acids. CDR1 is SQVTM, CDR2 ANQGSEA, per germline. Trimming left V 4 bases short and J 0 bases short, with 14 bases between. CDR3: CSVASMRSSTDTQYF. The DNA of the CDR3 is TGCAGCGTTGCAAGTATGAGGTCGAGCACAGATACGCAGTATTTT.

The chain couples TRBV9 to TRBJ2-1; 7 positions agree with TRBD1. From germline, CDR1 is SGDLS and CDR2 YYNGEE. The CDR3 covers 13 residues. Unmatched junction bases numbered 2, after V lost 6 bases and J lost 2 bases. CDR3 DNA sequence: TGTGCCAGCAAACAGGGGCCCTACAATGAGCAGTTCTTC. As protein: CASKQGPYNEQFF. Using reference TRBV9 and TRBJ2-1 for the parts outside the CDR3, the full variable domain is DSGVTQTPKHLITATGQRVTLRCSPRSGDLSVYWYQQSLDQGLQFLIQYYNGEERAKGNILERFSAQQFPDLHSELNLSSLELGDSALYFCASKQGPYNEQFFGPGTRLTVL.

This clonotype was seen at least ten times. The rearrangement joins TRBV20-1 to TRBJ2-3, with unresolved D. CDR1 and CDR2 from the germline V gene are DFQATT and SNEGSKA (reference sequence). The length of the CDR3 is 11 residues. Deletions cut 3 bases from V and 9 bases from J, with 10 bases between. CDR3 residues: CSARSGVTQYF. The CDR3 DNA sequence: TGCAGTGCTAGGTCGGGCGTCACGCAGTATTTT.

This clonotype has a count of ten or more. The rearrangement links TRBV30 to TRBJ1-6; D is ambiguous. V was cut by 0 bases and J by 7 bases, with 16 bases left in between. CDR1 and CDR2 (germline): GTSNPN, SVGIG (reference sequence). This CDR3 is built from 16 residues. The CDR3: CAWSVASDSFNSPLHF. The CDR3 coding sequence is TGTGCCTGGAGTGTTGCCTCGGACTCCTTCAATTCACCCCTCCACTTT.

This clonotype has ten or more counts. The gene calls are TRBV18 and TRBJ2-3; 8 bases are a match to TRBD2. In germline, CDR1 is KGHSH, CDR2 LQKENI. With 4 bases clipped from V and 4 bases from J, the junction kept 10 bases outside the gene matches. The CDR3 runs to 16 residues. The CDR3 nucleotides read TGTGCCAGCTCACTCGTCGGGGGGGCCAGGGCAGATACGCAGTATTTT. Amino acids: CASSLVGGARADTQYF.

In its sample, this clonotype was seen many times. CDR3 sequence (DNA): TGCAGTGCTTCCTCCCCCGGGACTAGTCCCTACGAGCAGTACTTC. It translates to CSASSPGTSPYEQYF. The V call is TRBV20-1, the J call TRBJ2-7; 8 bases line up with TRBD2. J was trimmed by 2 bases and V by 5 bases; bases with no gene match: 11. Germline CDR1 reads DFQATT; CDR2 reads SNEGSKA (reference sequence). The CDR3 extends over 15 amino acids.

This chain connects TRBV20-1 to TRBJ2-2; TRBD2 matches 7 bases. V shed 2 bases and J 5 bases; nucleotides not matched to a gene: 8. Germline lookup yields CDR1 DFQATT and CDR2 SNEGSKA (reference sequence). The CDR3 loop spans 15 amino acids. DNA of the CDR3: TGCAGTGCTAGATCGAGACTAGCTGGTACCGGGGAGCTGTTTTTT. Translation: CSARSRLAGTGELFF.

V gene TRBV15 combines with J gene TRBJ2-7; 7 bases are a match to TRBD2. Germline V gene data show CDR1 as LNHNV and CDR2 as YYDKDF (reference sequence). Trimming removed 3 bases from V and 3 bases from J; junction bases left unmatched: 14. This CDR3 has 17 residues. The CDR3 DNA follows: TGTGCCACCAGCAGGTTAGGGCTAGCGGACCATTTCTACGAGCAGTACTTC. Its protein is CATSRLGLADHFYEQYF.

This clonotype has at least ten counts. This chain connects TRBV20-1 to TRBJ2-6; TRBD1 aligns across 11 bases. V trimming: 4 bases; J trimming: 4 bases; junction bases outside the gene matches: 6. The CDR3 totals 16 residues. From germline, CDR1 is DFQATT and CDR2 SNEGSKA (reference sequence). CDR3 amino acids: CSAKGTGGTGANVLTF. CDR3 coding DNA: TGCAGTGCTAAAGGGACAGGGGGAACCGGGGCCAACGTCCTGACTTTC.

In DNA form, the CDR3 reads TGTGCCACCAGTTTAGCCCGCAATGAGCAGTTCTTC. Its translation is CATSLARNEQFF. The chain recombines TRBV15 with TRBJ2-1; D gene unclear. Germline V gene sequence: CDR1 LNHNV, CDR2 YYDKDF (reference sequence). V lost 6 bases, J lost 6 bases, and 9 bases lay in between. This CDR3 is built from 12 residues.